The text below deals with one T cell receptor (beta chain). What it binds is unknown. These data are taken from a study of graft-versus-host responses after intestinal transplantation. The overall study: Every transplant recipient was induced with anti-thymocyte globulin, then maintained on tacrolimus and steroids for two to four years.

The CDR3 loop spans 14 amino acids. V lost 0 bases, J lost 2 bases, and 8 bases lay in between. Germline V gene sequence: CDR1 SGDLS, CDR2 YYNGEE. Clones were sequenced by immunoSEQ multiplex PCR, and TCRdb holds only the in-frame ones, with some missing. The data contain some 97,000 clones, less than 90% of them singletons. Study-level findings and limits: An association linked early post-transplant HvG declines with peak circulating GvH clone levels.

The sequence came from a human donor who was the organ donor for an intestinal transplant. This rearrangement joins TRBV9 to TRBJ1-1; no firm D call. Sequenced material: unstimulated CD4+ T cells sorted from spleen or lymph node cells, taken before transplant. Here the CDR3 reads CASSVVGGNTEAFF. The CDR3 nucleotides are TGTGCCAGCAGCGTAGTGGGCGGAAACACTGAAGCTTTCTTT.